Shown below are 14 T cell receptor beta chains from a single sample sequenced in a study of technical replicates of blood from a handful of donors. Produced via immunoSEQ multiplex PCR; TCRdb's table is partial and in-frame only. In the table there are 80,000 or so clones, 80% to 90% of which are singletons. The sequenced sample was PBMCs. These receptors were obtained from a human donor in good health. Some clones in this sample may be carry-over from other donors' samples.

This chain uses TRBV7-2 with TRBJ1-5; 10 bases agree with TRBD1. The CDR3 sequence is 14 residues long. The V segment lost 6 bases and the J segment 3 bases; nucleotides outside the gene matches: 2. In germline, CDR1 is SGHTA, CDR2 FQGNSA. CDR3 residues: CASSGQGDNQPQHF. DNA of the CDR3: TGTGCCAGCAGTGGACAGGGGGACAATCAGCCCCAGCATTTT.

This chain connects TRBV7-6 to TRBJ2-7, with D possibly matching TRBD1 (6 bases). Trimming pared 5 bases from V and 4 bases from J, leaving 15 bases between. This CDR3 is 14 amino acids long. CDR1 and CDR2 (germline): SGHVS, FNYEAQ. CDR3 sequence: CASSPRTETYEQYF. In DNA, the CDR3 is TGTGCCAGCAGCCCGAGGACAGAGACATACGAGCAGTACTTC.

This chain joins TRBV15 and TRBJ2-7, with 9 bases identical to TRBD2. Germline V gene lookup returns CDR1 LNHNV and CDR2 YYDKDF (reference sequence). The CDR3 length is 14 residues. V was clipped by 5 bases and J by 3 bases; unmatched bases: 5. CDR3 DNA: TGTGCCACCAGCGCCCGGACTAGCGACTACGAGCAGTACTTC. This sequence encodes CATSARTSDYEQYF.

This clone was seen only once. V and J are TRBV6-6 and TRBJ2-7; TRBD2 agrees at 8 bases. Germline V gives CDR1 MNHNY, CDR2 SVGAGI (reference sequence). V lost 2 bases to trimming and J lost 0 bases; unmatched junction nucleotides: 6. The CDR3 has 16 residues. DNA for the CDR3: TGTGCCAGCAGTTACCTTATTAGCGGGGCCTCCTACGAGCAGTACTTC. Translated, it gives CASSYLISGASYEQYF.

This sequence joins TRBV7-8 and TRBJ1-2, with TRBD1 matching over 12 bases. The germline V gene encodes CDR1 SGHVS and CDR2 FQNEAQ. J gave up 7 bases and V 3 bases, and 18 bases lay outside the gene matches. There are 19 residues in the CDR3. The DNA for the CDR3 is TGTGCCAGCAGCTTTACTGAGAAAGGGACAGGGGGCGCAAGGGGTGGCTACACCTTC. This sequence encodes CASSFTEKGTGGARGGYTF.

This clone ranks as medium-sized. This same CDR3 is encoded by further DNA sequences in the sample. CDR3 nucleotide sequence: TGCGCCAGCAGCCAGACTAGCGGGGCCTACAATGAGCAGTTCTTC. This translates into CASSQTSGAYNEQFF. The chain employs TRBV4-3 and TRBJ2-1, with 11 nucleotides matching TRBD2. CDR1 is LGHNA and CDR2 is YSLEER in the germline V gene. J gave up 2 bases and V 3 bases, and 0 bases lay outside the gene matches. CDR3 length: 15 amino acids.

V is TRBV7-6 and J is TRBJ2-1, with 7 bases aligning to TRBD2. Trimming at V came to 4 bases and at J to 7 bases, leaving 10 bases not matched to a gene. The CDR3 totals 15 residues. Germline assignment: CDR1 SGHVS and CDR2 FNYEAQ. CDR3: CASSSGGGGYNEQFF. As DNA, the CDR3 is TGTGCCAGCAGCTCCGGCGGGGGAGGGTATAATGAGCAGTTCTTC. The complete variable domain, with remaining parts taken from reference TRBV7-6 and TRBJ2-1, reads GAGVSQSPRYKVTKRGQDVALRCDPISGHVSLYWYRQALGQGPEFLTYFNYEAQQDKSGLPNDRFSAERPEGSISTLTIQRTEQRDSAMYRCASSSGGGGYNEQFFGPGTRLTVL.

CDR3 sequence: CASSLGDRVTNEKLFF. For the CDR3, the DNA is TGTGCCAGCAGCTTAGGCGACAGGGTTACTAATGAAAAACTGTTTTTT. V usage is TRBV7-2 and J usage is TRBJ1-4; 7 bases agree with TRBD1. The CDR3 is 16 residues long. Germline CDR1 and CDR2: SGHTA and FQGNSA. Trimming cost V 1 base and J 2 bases; bases outside gene matches: 4.

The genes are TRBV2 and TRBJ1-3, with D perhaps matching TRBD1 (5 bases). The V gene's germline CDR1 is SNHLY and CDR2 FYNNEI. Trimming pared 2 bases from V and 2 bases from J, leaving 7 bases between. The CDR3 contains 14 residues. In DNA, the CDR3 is TGTGCCAGCAGTGAAATAGGGGCTGGAAACACCATATATTTT. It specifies CASSEIGAGNTIYF.

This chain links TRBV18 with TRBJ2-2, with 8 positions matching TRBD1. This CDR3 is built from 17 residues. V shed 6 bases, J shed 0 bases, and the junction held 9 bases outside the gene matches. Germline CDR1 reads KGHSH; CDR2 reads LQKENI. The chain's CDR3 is CASSPRRGQANTGELFF. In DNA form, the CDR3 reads TGTGCCAGCTCCCCAAGGAGGGGACAGGCGAACACCGGGGAGCTGTTTTTT. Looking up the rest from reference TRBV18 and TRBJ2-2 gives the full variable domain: NAGVMQNPRHLVRRRGQEARLRCSPMKGHSHVYWYRQLPEEGLKFMVYLQKENIIDESGMPKERFSAEFPKEGPSILRIQQVVRGDSAAYFCASSPRRGQANTGELFFGEGSRLTVL.

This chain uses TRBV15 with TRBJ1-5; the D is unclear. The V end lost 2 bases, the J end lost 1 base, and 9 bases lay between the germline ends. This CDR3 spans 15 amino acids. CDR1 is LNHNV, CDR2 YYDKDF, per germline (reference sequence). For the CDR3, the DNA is TGTGCCACCAGCAGAACTCAGGAAAGCAATCAGCCCCAGCATTTT. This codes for CATSRTQESNQPQHF. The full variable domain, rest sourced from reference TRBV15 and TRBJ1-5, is DAMVIQNPRYQVTQFGKPVTLSCSQTLNHNVMYWYQQKSSQAPKLLFHYYDKDFNNEADTPDNFQSRRPNTSFCFLDIRSPGLGDTAMYLCATSRTQESNQPQHFGDGTRLSIL.

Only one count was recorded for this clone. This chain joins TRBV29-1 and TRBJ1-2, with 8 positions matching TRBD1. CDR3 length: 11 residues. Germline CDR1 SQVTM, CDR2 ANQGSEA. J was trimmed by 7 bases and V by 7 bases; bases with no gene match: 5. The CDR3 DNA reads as TGCAGCGGGGGACAGGCCTTTGGCTACACCTTC. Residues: CSGGQAFGYTF.

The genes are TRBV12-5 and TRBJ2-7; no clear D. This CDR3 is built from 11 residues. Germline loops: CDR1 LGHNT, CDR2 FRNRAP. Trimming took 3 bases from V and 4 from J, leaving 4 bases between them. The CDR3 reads CASGLAYEQYF. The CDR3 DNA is TGTGCTAGTGGTTTAGCTTACGAGCAGTACTTC.

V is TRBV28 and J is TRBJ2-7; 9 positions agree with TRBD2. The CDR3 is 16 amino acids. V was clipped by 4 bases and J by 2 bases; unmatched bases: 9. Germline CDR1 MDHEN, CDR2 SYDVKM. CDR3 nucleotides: TGTGCCAGCAGTTCCGCTAGCGGGAATACCCCCTACGAGCAGTACTTC. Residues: CASSSASGNTPYEQYF.